This paragraph reports one T cell receptor (beta chain). What it binds is not known. CDR3 length: 15 residues. Reanalyzing the 5' RACE reads, TCRdb keeps one entry per CDR3 protein, without DNA. This sample's table reports 400,000 to 550,000 distinct CDR3 sequences. The entry originates in a study of T cells expressing NK-cell markers. Study outcomes and limitations: Clarity on HCMV specificity was lacking for the expanded NKG2C+ T cell clones. For four donors, these clonotypes were likewise the leading ones in the CD3+CD56-NKG2C+ fraction.

The receptor was isolated from a woman aged 18-70 years in good health. What was sequenced was blood T cells: a sorted CD56 or NKG2C T cell subset, CD4+ or CD8+ T cells, or bulk PBMC T cells (not recorded which). The chain carries TRBV12-3 or TRBV12-4 and TRBJ1-5; TCRdb returns TRBD1, unconfirmable since there is no DNA. The CDR3 spells CASSSSTGLNQPQHF.